This T cell receptor (beta chain) emerged from a study of blood T cell repertoires in COVID-19. Whole-study context: Specimens from acute and convalescent COVID-19 originated in the United States, Italy and Spain. In each case, the material was cDNA or gDNA derived from T cells, B-cell-depleted T cells, or PBMCs.

This CDR3 has 16 amino acids. Authors' analysis steps: Reference gene primer amplification in the assay estimated nucleated cell counts. Only in-frame clones appear in the TCRdb table, and some are missing; sequencing was by immunoSEQ multiplex PCR. D and trimming were read from the DNA, whereas the V and J calls and clone size are those reported in that table. The data contain fewer than 250,000 clones, 83% of them singletons. Sequencing input: peripheral blood. This receptor was identified in a woman in her 40s with active or convalescent COVID-19. This sequence joins TRBV12-1 and TRBJ2-3; TRBD1 is the table's D call and was not checked against the DNA. TRBV12-1 is labeled a pseudogene. The CDR3 here is CASSSRDRARTDTQYF. As DNA, the CDR3 is TGTGCCAGCAGCTCCCGGGACAGGGCCCGCACAGATACGCAGTATTTT.